This T cell receptor (beta chain) emerged from a study of control samples from healthy donors and cancer patients. This clone turned up a few times. In germline, CDR1 is LGHDT, CDR2 YNNKEL (reference sequence). The CDR3 contains 17 residues. With V trimmed by 5 bases and J by 0 bases, 8 bases remained unmatched. Assay used: immunoSEQ multiplex PCR; TCRdb lists only in-frame clones, some missing. The data contain fewer than 95,000 clones, about 85% of them singletons. This TCR was sampled from a man aged 25-45 years in good health. The material sequenced was blood. The rearrangement links TRBV3-1 (or the pseudogene TRBV3-2) to TRBJ2-2; 8 positions agree with TRBD1. The CDR3 here is CASSLQPGQANTGELFF. CDR3 bases: TGTGCCAGCAGCTTACAACCGGGACAGGCGAACACCGGGGAGCTGTTTTTT.